Listed below are T cell receptor beta chains from one sample, sequenced in a study of regulatory T cells in long-lasting Graves disease. A single record per CDR3 protein comes from TCRdb applying MiXCR to the multiplex PCR reads. The table has approximately 470,000 distinct CDR3 sequences, 20% seen once. This material consisted of peripheral blood mononuclear cells (PBMCs), taken when the disease was refractory, from a patient treated with antithyroid drugs. The receptors were sampled from a female donor with Graves disease. Each CDR3 is given with its conserved first and last residue. The D gene is left open where the match is weak. Some rows have no size entry. The others give once, few or many, or a class for an expanded clone.

TRBJ2-4,TRBD1,-,TRBV5-1,TGCGCCAGCAGCTTGGACAGACAGGGGTGGTTCTTC,CASSLDRQGWFF
TRBJ2-7,-,few,TRBV11-2,TGTGCCAGCAGCCCGGGAGATAGGAATCCCTACGAGCAGTACTTC,CASSPGDRNPYEQYF
TRBJ2-5,TRBD2,many,TRBV28,TGTGCCAGCAGTTTAGGAGGGGCGGGAGACCAAGAGACCCAGTACTTC,CASSLGGAGDQETQYF
TRBJ2-6,-,few,TRBV12-3/TRBV12-4,TGTGCCAGCAGTTTGGAAACCTCGGGATCGGGGGCCAACGTCCTGACTTTC,CASSLETSGSGANVLTF
TRBJ2-2,TRBD1,few,TRBV5-4,TGTGCCAGCAGCCCCCGGGACAGAGGGAACACCGGGGAGCTGTTTTTT,CASSPRDRGNTGELFF
TRBJ1-6,-,few,TRBV27,TGTGCCAGCAGTCCCTTACGGAATTCACCCCTCCACTTT,CASSPLRNSPLHF
TRBJ2-5,-,many,TRBV7-2,TGTGCCAGCAGCTTTTTAGGAGAGACCCAGTACTTC,CASSFLGETQYF
TRBJ2-7,TRBD1,-,TRBV20-1,TGCAGTGCTAGTCCGGGACAGGCATTCGGCGAGCAGTACTTC,CSASPGQAFGEQYF
TRBJ2-5,TRBD2,-,TRBV20-1,TGCAGTGCCATTAGCGGGCGGGCCGTCGAGACCCAGTACTTC,CSAISGRAVETQYF
TRBJ2-2,-,-,TRBV5-1,TGCGCCAGCAACACTGAAACCGGGGAGCTGTTTTTT,CASNTETGELFF
TRBJ2-2,-,few,TRBV5-1,TGCGCCAGCAGCTTTAGGGCAGGGATTGCCGGGGAGCTGTTTTTT,CASSFRAGIAGELFF
TRBJ2-5,-,many,TRBV6-5,TGTGCCAGCAGTTACTCGATCACGGGAGAGACCCAGTACTTC,CASSYSITGETQYF
TRBJ2-5,TRBD2,many,TRBV6-2/TRBV6-3,TGTGCCAGCAGTTACTCCCGTAGAGCGGGAGAGGTAGAGACCCAGTACTTC,CASSYSRRAGEVETQYF
TRBJ2-5,TRBD2,many,TRBV18,TGTGCCAGCTCACCACGGACTAGCGGGAGAAGGGAGACCCAGTACTTC,CASSPRTSGRRETQYF
TRBJ2-2,-,-,TRBV6-1,TGTGCCAGCACCCGAAGGGGGGGGCCAGGGGAGCTGTTTTTT,CASTRRGGPGELFF
TRBJ2-1,-,-,TRBV15,TGTGCCACCAGCAGACAGGGAGTGGGGACCAATGAGCAGTTCTTC,CATSRQGVGTNEQFF
TRBJ1-1,-,many,TRBV6-5,TGTGCCAGCAGTTACTCGGGAGGGATCATGAACACTGAAGCTTTCTTT,CASSYSGGIMNTEAFF
TRBJ2-5,TRBD2,few,TRBV14,TGTGCCAGCACCCCGGGGGCTAGCGGGACATTACAAGAGACCCAGTACTTC,CASTPGASGTLQETQYF
TRBJ1-2,-,many,TRBV6-5,TGTGCCAGCAGTTACTCGTTCACCGGGGAGAAGCGAGGAGGCTACACCTTC,CASSYSFTGEKRGGYTF
TRBJ2-1,-,-,TRBV11-3,TGTGCCAGCAGCCTAGACTTTTACAATGAGCAGTTCTTC,CASSLDFYNEQFF
TRBJ2-2,TRBD1,-,TRBV3-1,TGTGCCAGCAGCCAATTCAGGGGGCCGGCCGGGGAGCTGTTTTTT,CASSQFRGPAGELFF
TRBJ2-5,TRBD1,many,TRBV6-1,TGTGCCAGCAGCGTACAGGGGGCAGGAGAGACCCAGTACTTC,CASSVQGAGETQYF
TRBJ2-1,TRBD1,-,TRBV28,TGTGCCAGCAGGGTTTGGGGTACGACAGGGGACCCCTACAATGAGCAGTTCTTC,CASRVWGTTGDPYNEQFF
TRBJ2-7,-,-,TRBV5-1,TGCGCCAGCAGCTTCCGCCGTGGACTCCCGATAACCTACGAGCAGTACTTC,CASSFRRGLPITYEQYF
TRBJ1-4,TRBD1,-,TRBV7-9,TGTGCCAGCAGCGGAGAGGGACAGAATAATGAAAAACTGTTTTTT,CASSGEGQNNEKLFF
TRBJ1-2,-,few,TRBV6-1,TGTGCCAGCAAAATACGGGACACTAACTATGGCTACACCTTC,CASKIRDTNYGYTF
TRBJ1-5,TRBD1,many,TRBV20-1,TGCAGTGCCATAGATGACAGGGACTATCAGCCCCAGCATTTT,CSAIDDRDYQPQHF
TRBJ1-1,-,many,TRBV28,TGTGCCAGCAGTTTCGAAGGCTCTAGGGGCACTGAAGCTTTCTTT,CASSFEGSRGTEAFF
TRBJ2-5,TRBD2,few,TRBV10-2,TGCGCCAGCAGCCAATTCGATCCAAGACTAGCGGGAGGTTCAGAGACCCAGTACTTC,CASSQFDPRLAGGSETQYF
TRBJ1-1,-,many,TRBV28,TGTGCCAGCTGCCCCCCACCGGGATTTAGGCTGAACACTGAAGCTTTCTTT,CASCPPPGFRLNTEAFF
TRBJ2-4,TRBD2,few,TRBV7-9,TGTGCCAGCAGCTTAGCGACTAGCGTCTACAGGGACATTCAGTACTTC,CASSLATSVYRDIQYF
TRBJ2-2,-,few,TRBV7-8,TGTGCCAGTGACACAGAGGTGTCTGGGGAGCTGTTTTTT,CASDTEVSGELFF
TRBJ2-4,-,few,TRBV28,TGTGCCAGCAGTAATTTGGGGGGTGGATCTGCCCTTAAAAACATTCAGTACTTC,CASSNLGGGSALKNIQYF
TRBJ2-6,-,-,TRBV29-1,TGCAGCGTTCTACATCCCTCTGGGGCCAACGTCCTGACTTTC,CSVLHPSGANVLTF
TRBJ2-5,-,few,TRBV9,TGTGCCAGCAGCGCCTCGTGGACATCTCAAGAGACCCAGTACTTC,CASSASWTSQETQYF
TRBJ1-1,TRBD1,many,TRBV29-1,TGCAGCGTGTGGACAGGGGCTGAAGCTTTCTTT,CSVWTGAEAFF
TRBJ2-5,TRBD2,many,TRBV11-2,TGTGCCAGCAGGAGAGAGGGGGGTTTGGCTAGCGGGAGGGCCGTGGAGACCCAGTACTTC,CASRREGGLASGRAVETQYF
TRBJ1-1,-,-,TRBV7-9,TGTGCCAGCAGCCAAGGGGAGGGTACGGCTTTCTTT,CASSQGEGTAFF
TRBJ2-3,TRBD2,few,TRBV20-1,TGCAGTGCTAGAGGATTGGGACTAGCGGGAGGTACAGATACGCAGTATTTT,CSARGLGLAGGTDTQYF
TRBJ1-5,-,once,TRBV7-8,TGTGCCAGCAGCTTAGGAGGAGCGAACAATCAGCCCCAGCATTTT,CASSLGGANNQPQHF
TRBJ1-6,TRBD1,many,TRBV12-3/TRBV12-4,TGTGCCAGCAGTTTAACCCAGGGGGGCGATTCACCCCTCCACTTT,CASSLTQGGDSPLHF
TRBJ2-1,TRBD2,once,TRBV12-3/TRBV12-4,TGTGCCAGCAGTTTAACACTAGCGGAAGACAATGAGCAGTTCTTC,CASSLTLAEDNEQFF
TRBJ1-1,-,many,TRBV6-2/TRBV6-3,TGTGCCAGCAGTTTTGGACAGACACCTCGGAACACTGAAGCTTTCTTT,CASSFGQTPRNTEAFF
TRBJ2-7,-,few,TRBV5-1,TGCGCCAGCAGCCCCCTAAGTAACGAGCAGTACTTC,CASSPLSNEQYF
TRBJ1-1,TRBD1,many,TRBV6-1,TGTGCCAGCAGTGCGACAGGGGCTGAAGCTTTCTTT,CASSATGAEAFF
TRBJ1-4,-,many,TRBV27,TGTGCCAGCAGTTCCCGGGGTGCAACTAATGAAAAACTGTTTTTT,CASSSRGATNEKLFF
TRBJ2-7,TRBD1,many,TRBV28,TGTGCCAGCAGTTTATCCGGACAGGGCGTTAGCTCCTACGAGCAGTACTTC,CASSLSGQGVSSYEQYF
TRBJ2-3,-,-,TRBV5-1,TGCGCCAGCTCTGCTGGAACCACAGATACGCAGTATTTT,CASSAGTTDTQYF
TRBJ2-7,-,many,TRBV28,TGTGCCAGCATGGAGGGCGATCGGGGGCAGTACTTC,CASMEGDRGQYF
TRBJ2-5,TRBD2,medium-sized,TRBV2,TGTGCCAGCATGAGGACTAGCGGGAGAGGGACCCAGTACTTC,CASMRTSGRGTQYF
TRBJ2-5,TRBD2,many,TRBV10-3,TGTGCCATCAGGGGGAGTGGCGGGAGCAGGGAGACCCAGTACTTC,CAIRGSGGSRETQYF
TRBJ2-2,TRBD1,few,TRBV5-1,TGCGCCAGCAGGGTTGTGACAGGGTCCGGGGAGCTGTTTTTT,CASRVVTGSGELFF
TRBJ2-5,TRBD2,-,TRBV15,TGTGCCACCAGCGTAGAAAGCGGGAGCCTGGAGACCCAGTACTTC,CATSVESGSLETQYF